These T cell receptor beta chains were read from a single sample in a study of blood T cell repertoires in COVID-19. Sequencing used immunoSEQ multiplex PCR; TCRdb keeps in-frame clones, though not all of them. The table lists tens of thousands of clones, around four fifths of them singletons, with around 6.3% in the top ten. Sequencing was done on a sample of peripheral blood. The receptor source for this set is a human donor in a cohort sampled during active COVID-19. CDR3s include the opening cysteine and the closing phenylalanine or tryptophan. The D gene is left open where the match is weak. Expanded clones get a size class; other rows say once, few or many, or leave the size out.

>TRBJ2-7|.|TRBV18|.
CASSPIKGAYEQYF
TGTGCCAGCTCACCGATTAAAGGGGCCTACGAGCAGTACTTC
>TRBJ1-2|.|TRBV18|TRBD1
CASSPPGQGGYGYTF
TGTGCCAGCTCTCCCCCCGGGCAGGGGGGCTATGGCTACACCTTC
>TRBJ2-7|.|TRBV19|.
CASSTSRTNEQYF
TGTGCCAGTAGTACCTCACGGACTAACGAGCAGTACTTC
>TRBJ2-1|once|TRBV9|.
CASSVVGSYYNEQFF
TGTGCCAGCAGCGTAGTGGGCAGTTATTACAATGAGCAGTTCTTC
>TRBJ2-3|.|TRBV10-3|TRBD2
CAIRESGRGPDTQYF
TGTGCCATCAGGGAAAGCGGGAGGGGACCCGATACGCAGTATTTT
>TRBJ2-3|.|TRBV5-4|TRBD2
CASSPTGGGWLDTQYF
TGTGCCAGCAGCCCCACGGGGGGGGGCTGGTTAGATACGCAGTATTTT
>TRBJ1-2|.|TRBV3-1/TRBV3-2|.
CASSQRQAANYGYTF
TGTGCCAGCAGCCAAAGACAGGCAGCGAACTATGGCTACACCTTC
>TRBJ2-7|.|TRBV6-6|TRBD2
CASSQGWSGGLEQYF
TGTGCCAGCAGTCAGGGATGGAGCGGGGGCCTCGAGCAGTACTTC
>TRBJ2-3|.|TRBV7-9|.
CASSLAGALGTDTQYF
TGTGCCAGCAGCTTAGCTGGGGCGCTGGGCACAGATACGCAGTATTTT
>TRBJ2-7|once|TRBV5-1|TRBD1
CASRPGQGPYEQYF
TGCGCCAGCAGACCGGGACAGGGGCCTTACGAGCAGTACTTC
>TRBJ2-3|.|TRBV5-1|TRBD2
CASSTSGGLNTQYF
TGCGCCAGCAGCACTTCGGGGGGGCTGAATACGCAGTATTTT
>TRBJ2-5|once|TRBV5-5|TRBD2
CAVRLADGKTQYF
TGTGCCGTTCGACTAGCGGACGGGAAGACCCAGTACTTC
>TRBJ2-1|.|TRBV3-1/TRBV3-2|TRBD2
CASSPFSGSGNEQFF
TGTGCCAGCAGCCCTTTCAGCGGGAGTGGAAATGAGCAGTTCTTC
>TRBJ1-2|few|TRBV11-2|.
CASSLVGGWNYGYTF
TGTGCCAGCAGCTTAGTCGGGGGGTGGAACTATGGCTACACCTTC
>TRBJ2-1|.|TRBV12-5|TRBD2
CASGLAPGLAGGPFGQFF
TGTGCTAGTGGTTTGGCGCCGGGACTAGCGGGGGGGCCTTTTGGGCAGTTCTTC
>TRBJ2-7|.|TRBV3-1/TRBV3-2|TRBD1
CASSLAPGTGSYEQYF
TGTGCCAGCAGCCTCGCCCCCGGGACAGGCTCCTACGAGCAGTACTTC
>TRBJ2-7|once|TRBV9|TRBD2
CASSVGAGGRGYEQYF
TGTGCCAGCAGCGTAGGGGCTGGCGGGAGAGGATACGAGCAGTACTTC
>TRBJ1-2|.|TRBV19|.
CASSIPGGGYTF
TGTGCCAGTAGTATCCCCGGAGGTGGCTACACCTTC
>TRBJ1-3|.|TRBV5-8|.
CASSLRSGSGNTIYF
TGTGCCAGCAGCTTGAGGTCGGGCTCTGGAAACACCATATATTTT
>TRBJ2-3|.|TRBV5-6|.
CASSLLRGGTDTQYF
TGTGCCAGCAGCTTACTCAGGGGGGGCACAGATACGCAGTATTTT
>TRBJ2-1|.|TRBV9|TRBD2
CASCSGGRNNEQFF
TGTGCCAGCTGCAGCGGGGGGCGAAACAATGAGCAGTTCTTC
>TRBJ2-3|.|TRBV19|.
CASSKGERDTQYF
TGTGCCAGTAGTAAGGGGGAACGAGATACGCAGTATTTT
>TRBJ2-1|many|TRBV18|TRBD2
CASSPPGGGDTISSYNEQFF
TGTGCCAGCTCACCACCCGGCGGGGGAGACACCATCAGCTCCTACAATGAGCAGTTCTTC
>TRBJ1-2|.|TRBV6-5|.
CASYRRDLGYTF
TGTGCCAGCTATCGCAGGGATCTCGGCTACACCTTC
>TRBJ2-3|.|TRBV19|TRBD2
CASSSPPGSGGSTDTQYF
TGTGCCAGTAGTTCCCCACCGGGGAGCGGGGGTAGCACAGATACGCAGTATTTT
>TRBJ1-4|.|TRBV4-1|.
CASSQVAGVDEKLFF
TGCGCCAGCAGCCAAGTTGCGGGGGTGGATGAAAAACTGTTTTTT
>TRBJ1-5|.|TRBV12-3/TRBV12-4|.
CASSLRGLRPQHF
TGTGCCAGCAGTTTAAGGGGTCTACGGCCCCAGCATTTT
>TRBJ2-2|.|TRBV7-9|.
CASSPSGSGELFF
TGTGCCAGCAGCCCCTCAGGCTCCGGGGAGCTGTTTTTT
>TRBJ1-6|.|TRBV2|.
CASSGGPNSPLHF
TGTGCCAGCAGTGGAGGCCCTAATTCACCCCTCCACTTT
>TRBJ1-2|.|TRBV20-1|.
CSASVQNYGYTF
TGCAGTGCTAGTGTACAGAACTATGGCTACACCTTC
>TRBJ1-3|.|TRBV3-1/TRBV3-2|.
CASSNGIRVGNTIYF
TGTGCCAGCAGTAATGGGATCAGGGTTGGAAACACCATATATTTT
>TRBJ2-2|once|TRBV2|TRBD1
CASSVTGTGVVGELFF
TGTGCCAGCAGTGTCACCGGGACAGGGGTTGTCGGGGAGCTGTTTTTT
>TRBJ1-3|once|TRBV30|.
CAWSVRGNGNTIYF
TGTGCCTGGAGTGTACGAGGGAATGGAAACACCATATATTTT
>TRBJ1-2|.|TRBV30|TRBD1
CAWTPRDRGSYGYTF
TGTGCCTGGACTCCCCGAGACAGGGGTTCCTATGGCTACACCTTC
>TRBJ1-5|.|TRBV6-5|TRBD1
CAVRGLYSNQPQHF
TGTGCCGTAAGGGGGCTATATAGCAATCAGCCCCAGCATTTT
>TRBJ2-3|.|TRBV11-2|TRBD1
CASSLFTGETDTQYF
TGTGCCAGCAGCTTATTTACAGGGGAAACAGATACGCAGTATTTT
>TRBJ2-1|.|TRBV15|TRBD2
CATSRDGRDRGTSGSSYNEQFF
TGTGCCACCAGCAGAGATGGTCGTGACAGGGGTACTAGCGGGAGCTCCTACAATGAGCAGTTCTTC